This T cell receptor beta chain originates from a study of shared clonotypes between healthy human individuals. Study in general: Per-donor plates numbered three CD4 naive, three CD4 memory, two CD8 naive and one CD8 memory.

Naive CD8 cells lacked CD45RO and underwent positive selection for CCR7, leaving out terminally differentiated effector memory CD45RA+ cells. Overall study findings and caveats: Enrolling few donors narrowed the genetic and exposure-history diversity that was represented.

This CDR3 region has 15 residues. Trimming shortened V by 5 bases and J by 6 bases, and 16 bases separated the two germline ends. Germline values: CDR1 MDHEN, CDR2 SYDVKM. Sorted-subset replicate PCRs used about 200 ng of genomic DNA. This amount corresponded to some 32,000 T cell genomes. Assay used: immunoSEQ multiplex PCR; TCRdb lists only in-frame clones, some missing. Among roughly 590,000 clones listed, around 95% were seen once. Concerning this clone itself: Its antigen is still unknown.

The TCR comes from a woman in her twenties or thirties in good health. Sequenced sample: naive CD8+ T cells sorted from blood. This chain connects TRBV28 to TRBJ2-2; D tentatively fits TRBD1 or TRBD2 (5 bases each). CDR3 amino acids: CASSLGTVRAGELFF. CDR3 DNA: TGTGCCAGCAGTCTTGGGACGGTCCGGGCCGGGGAGCTGTTTTTT.